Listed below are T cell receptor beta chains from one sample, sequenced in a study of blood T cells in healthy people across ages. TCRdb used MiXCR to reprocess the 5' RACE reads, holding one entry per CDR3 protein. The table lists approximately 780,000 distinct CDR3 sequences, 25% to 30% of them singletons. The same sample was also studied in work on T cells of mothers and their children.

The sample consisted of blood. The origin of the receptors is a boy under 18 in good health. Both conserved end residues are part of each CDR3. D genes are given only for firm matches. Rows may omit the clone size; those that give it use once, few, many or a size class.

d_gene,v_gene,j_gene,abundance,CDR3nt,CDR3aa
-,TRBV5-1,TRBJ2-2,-,TGCGCCAGCAGCCCAAGGGTCGATTCCACCGGGGAGCTGTTTTTT,CASSPRVDSTGELFF
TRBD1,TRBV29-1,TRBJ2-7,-,TGCAGCGTTGCCCACGCCAGGGGGCCCCACGAGCAGTACTTC,CSVAHARGPHEQYF
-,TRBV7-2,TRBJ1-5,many,TGTGCCAGCAGTTCCGGGGGAGGCAATCAGCCCCAGCATTTT,CASSSGGGNQPQHF
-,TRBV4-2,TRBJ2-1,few,TGTGCCAGCAGCCAAGAGGCAGGGCCGGTAGGGCAGTTCTTC,CASSQEAGPVGQFF
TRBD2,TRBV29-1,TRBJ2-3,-,TGCAGCGTGAAAGCGGGAGGGTCCACAGATACGCAGTATTTT,CSVKAGGSTDTQYF
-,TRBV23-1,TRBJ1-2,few,TGCGCCAGCAGTCAATCTGACAAGTATGGCTACACCTTC,CASSQSDKYGYTF
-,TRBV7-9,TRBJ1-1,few,TGTGCCAGCAGCTTAGCGGCGGGAGGCTCCACTGAAGCTTTCTTT,CASSLAAGGSTEAFF
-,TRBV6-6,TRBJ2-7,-,TGTGCCAGCACCTACCCGCAGGGACCCTACGAGCAGTACTTC,CASTYPQGPYEQYF
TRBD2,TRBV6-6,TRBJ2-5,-,TGTGCCAGCAGCAAAATAGCGGGGGGGCTAGAGACCCAGTACTTC,CASSKIAGGLETQYF
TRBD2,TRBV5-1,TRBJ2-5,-,TGCGCCAGCAGCTTCAGGACTAGCGGGCAAGAGACCCAGTACTTC,CASSFRTSGQETQYF
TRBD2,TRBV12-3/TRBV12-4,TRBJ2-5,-,TGTGCCAGCAGGGACCGGGACGGAACTAGCGGGAGATACCAAGAGACCCAGTACTTC,CASRDRDGTSGRYQETQYF
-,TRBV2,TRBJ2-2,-,TGTGCCAGCAGAAACCCGGTACAGGGTAGCACCGGGGAGCTGTTTTTT,CASRNPVQGSTGELFF
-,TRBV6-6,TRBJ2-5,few,TGTGCCAGCAGTTACTCCCAAATGGTGGAGACCCAGTACTTC,CASSYSQMVETQYF
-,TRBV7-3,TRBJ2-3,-,TGTGCCAGCAGCTCGGACTACTCAGATACGCAGTATTTT,CASSSDYSDTQYF
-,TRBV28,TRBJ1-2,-,TGTGCCAGCAGTTTTGCCTATGGCTACACCTTC,CASSFAYGYTF
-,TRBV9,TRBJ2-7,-,TGTGCCAGCAGCGCACAGGGAACCGAGCAGTACTTC,CASSAQGTEQYF
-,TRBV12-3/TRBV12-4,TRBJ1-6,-,TGTGCCAGCAGGCGTCACTATAATTCACCCCTCCACTTT,CASRRHYNSPLHF
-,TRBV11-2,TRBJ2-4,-,TGTGCCAGCAGCCCCCGGGGCGAGGCCAAAAACATTCAGTACTTC,CASSPRGEAKNIQYF
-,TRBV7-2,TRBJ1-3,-,TGTGCCAGCAGGAGGACAGCTGGAAACACCATATATTTT,CASRRTAGNTIYF
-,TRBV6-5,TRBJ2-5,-,TGTGCCAGCAGTTATCGACGGCAAGAGACCCAGTACTTC,CASSYRRQETQYF
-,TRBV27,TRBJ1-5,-,TGTGCCAGCAGTTTATACGGAGGGGGGAATCAGCCCCAGCATTTT,CASSLYGGGNQPQHF
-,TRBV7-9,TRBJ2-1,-,TGTGCCAGCAGCTTAGCCCGGGCTCTCTCCTACAATGAGCAGTTCTTC,CASSLARALSYNEQFF
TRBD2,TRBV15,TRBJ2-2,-,TGTGCCACCAGCAGAGATCGAGCGGGGGCAGGCGGGGAGCTGTTTTTT,CATSRDRAGAGGELFF
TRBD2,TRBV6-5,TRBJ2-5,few,TGTGCCAGCAGGTCTAGCGGGGTTTATGGAGAGACCCAGTACTTC,CASRSSGVYGETQYF
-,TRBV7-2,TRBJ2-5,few,TGTGCCAGCAGCTTAGCGACTGGGGTCGAGACCCAGTACTTC,CASSLATGVETQYF
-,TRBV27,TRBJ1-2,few,TGTGCCAGCAGTTTATCGACCCTGTCTACAGGCAACTATGGCTACACCTTC,CASSLSTLSTGNYGYTF
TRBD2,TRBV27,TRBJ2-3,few,TGTGCCAGCAAAATAGCGGGGGGCGGAGATACGCAGTATTTT,CASKIAGGGDTQYF